These 29 T cell receptor beta chains share one sample of origin, sequenced in a study of blood T cell repertoires in COVID-19. Libraries were prepared by immunoSEQ multiplex PCR; TCRdb keeps only in-frame clonotypes and omits some of them. The sample lists some 160,000 clones, about 83% occurring once. Material for sequencing was peripheral blood. Receptor source: an elderly woman with acute or convalescent COVID-19.

CDR3 DNA sequence: TGTGCCAGTAGTTCCGGGACAGATAGCAATCAGCCCCAGCATTTT. Translating it yields CASSSGTDSNQPQHF. The chain employs TRBV19 and TRBJ1-5; 7 positions match TRBD1. There are 15 residues in the CDR3. V dropped 5 bases and J dropped 0; count of bases not matched to a gene: 4. Germline V lookup: CDR1 LNHDA, CDR2 SQIVND (reference sequence).

This clone has more than one count but fewer than ten. The J gene is TRBJ1-1, the V gene TRBV5-5, with 7 bases fitting TRBD1. Per the germline V gene, CDR1 is SGHKS and CDR2 is YYEKEE (reference sequence). The CDR3 is 14 residues long. The V gene end was trimmed by 0 bases and the J gene end by 5 bases; junction bases not matched to a gene: 4. The CDR3 here is CASSLGGGGTEAFF. CDR3 nucleotides: TGTGCCAGCAGCTTGGGAGGGGGCGGAACTGAAGCTTTCTTT.

The chain joins TRBV7-9 to TRBJ1-4; 7 nucleotides agree with TRBD1. The CDR3 contains 15 residues. In germline, CDR1 is SEHNR, CDR2 FQNEAQ (reference sequence). The trim removed 6 bases at V and 5 bases at J, leaving 9 bases unmatched. CDR3 in amino acids: CASRRREGANEKLFF. The DNA for the CDR3 is TGTGCCAGCAGGAGGAGAGAGGGGGCGAATGAAAAACTGTTTTTT.

This rearrangement joins TRBV18 to TRBJ2-2, with 9 bases aligning to TRBD1. CDR3 length: 16 amino acids. Trimming at V came to 2 bases and at J to 4 bases, leaving 5 bases not matched to a gene. The germline gives CDR1 KGHSH, CDR2 LQKENI. The CDR3 region is CASSPAGQGSTGELFF. The CDR3 coding sequence is TGTGCCAGCTCACCAGCCGGACAGGGGAGCACCGGGGAGCTGTTTTTT.

A few counts support this clone. This chain joins TRBV5-1 and TRBJ2-7, with TRBD1 as a possible D gene (5 bases). Trimming pared 4 bases from V and 5 bases from J, leaving 22 bases between. Germline V CDR1 and CDR2: SGHRS, YFSETQ. The CDR3 sequence is 16 residues long. The CDR3 nucleotides are TGCGCCAGCAGCGGGCGAGACAGCTCGGCGGTGAACGAGCAGTACTTC. Amino acids: CASSGRDSSAVNEQYF.

This sequence joins TRBV30 and TRBJ2-7; 9 positions agree with TRBD1. Looked up from germline, CDR1 is GTSNPN and CDR2 is SVGIG (reference sequence). There are 15 residues in the CDR3. V shed 0 bases, J shed 3 bases, and the junction held 6 bases outside the gene matches. CDR3 amino acids: CAWSVPGQGYYEQYF. The CDR3 DNA reads as TGTGCCTGGAGTGTACCGGGACAGGGATACTACGAGCAGTACTTC.

This chain joins TRBV7-9 and TRBJ2-7; 8 bases are a match to TRBD1. The CDR3 runs 16 residues. J gave up 0 bases and V 4 bases, and 8 bases lay outside the gene matches. Germline V gene lookup returns CDR1 SEHNR and CDR2 FQNEAQ (reference sequence). In DNA form, the CDR3 reads TGTGCCAGCAGCTCGGCCGGGACAGGTAACTCCTACGAGCAGTACTTC. Translating it yields CASSSAGTGNSYEQYF. Based on the CDR3 plus reference TRBV7-9 and TRBJ2-7, the full variable domain is DTGVSQNPRHKITKRGQNVTFRCDPISEHNRLYWYRQTLGQGPEFLTYFQNEAQLEKSRLLSDRFSAERPKGSFSTLEIQRTEQGDSAMYLCASSSAGTGNSYEQYFGPGTRLTVT.

This chain joins TRBV15 and TRBJ1-4, with D maybe TRBD1 (6 bases). Looked up from germline, CDR1 is LNHNV and CDR2 is YYDKDF (reference sequence). Trimming shortened V by 1 base and J by 5 bases, and 14 bases separated the two germline ends. This CDR3 is built from 16 residues. The CDR3: CATSRGGTGKNEKLFF. For the CDR3, the DNA is TGTGCCACCAGCAGAGGAGGAACAGGGAAAAATGAAAAACTGTTTTTT. The whole variable domain, filled in from reference TRBV15 and TRBJ1-4, reads DAMVIQNPRYQVTQFGKPVTLSCSQTLNHNVMYWYQQKSSQAPKLLFHYYDKDFNNEADTPDNFQSRRPNTSFCFLDIRSPGLGDTAMYLCATSRGGTGKNEKLFFGSGTQLSVL.

This chain joins TRBV5-1 and TRBJ2-5; possible D gene TRBD2, 5 bases. The CDR3 length is 13 residues. Germline V gene data show CDR1 as SGHRS and CDR2 as YFSETQ. Trimming took 4 bases from V and 3 from J, leaving 10 bases between them. DNA for the CDR3: TGCGCCAGCAGCATAGGACTGAAAGAGACCCAGTACTTC. Residues: CASSIGLKETQYF.

The rearrangement joins TRBV5-1 to TRBJ1-4; weak D call: TRBD1 (6 bases). Trimming shortened V by 4 bases and J by 2 bases, and 15 bases separated the two germline ends. From germline, CDR1 is SGHRS and CDR2 YFSETQ. The CDR3 is 16 residues long. The CDR3 here is CASSPLGAGTNEKLFF. CDR3 bases: TGCGCCAGCAGCCCCCTGGGGGCAGGGACTAATGAAAAACTGTTTTTT.

The chain has TRBV11-2 and TRBJ2-3; TRBD1 aligns across 8 bases. After removal of 5 bases from V and 10 bases from J, the junction contained 11 bases not matched to a gene. This CDR3 is built from 14 residues. Germline CDR1 and CDR2: SGHAT and FQNNGV. The CDR3 DNA reads TGTGCCAGCAGCCCCGGACAGGGTGGATTGGCGCAGTATTTT. Encoded protein: CASSPGQGGLAQYF.

The rearrangement joins TRBV30 to TRBJ2-7, with 9 bases fitting TRBD2. Per the germline V gene, CDR1 is GTSNPN and CDR2 is SVGIG (reference sequence). J lost 9 bases, V lost 2 bases, and 5 bases had no gene match. The CDR3 is 12 amino acids. CDR3 in amino acids: CAWSPSGAGQYF. The CDR3 nucleotides read TGTGCCTGGAGTCCTAGCGGGGCGGGGCAGTACTTC.

J is TRBJ2-2 and V is TRBV5-1; D gene uncertain. This CDR3 has 15 amino acids. V shed 0 bases and J shed 4 bases, with 10 bases lying between them. The germline V gene encodes CDR1 SGHRS and CDR2 YFSETQ. In DNA, the CDR3 is TGCGCCAGCAGCTTGGCCCAGGTCTTCACCGGGGAGCTGTTTTTT. Protein sequence: CASSLAQVFTGELFF.

The V gene is TRBV30, the J gene TRBJ1-1; the match to TRBD1 covers 8 bases. CDR1 is GTSNPN, CDR2 SVGIG, per germline (reference sequence). The CDR3 has 12 amino acids. V lost 7 bases, J lost 4 bases, and 5 bases stayed unmatched. The CDR3, as DNA: TGTGCCTTCAACAGGGGGAGCACTGAAGCTTTCTTT. Its protein is CAFNRGSTEAFF.

The chain uses TRBV24-1 and TRBJ1-5; D may be TRBD1 (5 bases). Trimming removed 4 bases at V and 10 bases at J, with 13 bases between. The CDR3 covers 13 residues. From germline, CDR1 is KGHDR and CDR2 SFDVKD. CDR3 nucleotide sequence: TGTGCCACCAGTGACCCCAATGACAGCCCCCAGCATTTT. Its protein product is CATSDPNDSPQHF.

J is TRBJ1-2 and V is TRBV5-1; TRBD1 matches at 8 bases. Germline CDR1 SGHRS, CDR2 YFSETQ. Unmatched junction bases numbered 5, after V lost 1 base and J lost 6 bases. The CDR3 is 14 residues long. CDR3 sequence: CASSLTGQADGYTF. CDR3 DNA: TGCGCCAGCAGCTTGACGGGACAGGCGGATGGCTACACCTTC.

This rearrangement joins TRBV3-1 (or the pseudogene TRBV3-2) to TRBJ1-1, with 7 bases fitting TRBD1. Germline loops: CDR1 LGHDT, CDR2 YNNKEL (reference sequence). The CDR3 loop spans 12 amino acids. With V trimmed by 4 bases and J by 8 bases, 4 bases remained unmatched. CDR3 in DNA: TGTGCCAGCAGCCGATACAGGGGCGAAGCTTTCTTT. Translating gives CASSRYRGEAFF.

The V and J genes are TRBV2 and TRBJ2-7; 7 nucleotides match TRBD1. Germline CDR1 reads SNHLY; CDR2 reads FYNNEI. J gave up 0 bases and V 5 bases, and 7 bases lay outside the gene matches. The CDR3 is 15 amino acids. CDR3 loop: CASSSPGQPSYEQYF. The CDR3, as DNA: TGTGCCAGCAGTTCCCCGGGACAGCCCTCCTACGAGCAGTACTTC. The full variable domain, rest sourced from reference TRBV2 and TRBJ2-7, is EPEVTQTPSHQVTQMGQEVILRCVPISNHLYFYWYRQILGQKVEFLVSFYNNEISEKSEIFDDQFSVERPDGSNFTLKIRSTKLEDSAMYFCASSSPGQPSYEQYFGPGTRLTVT.

CDR3 in amino acids: CAWSVGSWNTEAFF. For the CDR3, the DNA is TGTGCCTGGAGTGTCGGGTCATGGAACACTGAAGCTTTCTTT. The chain joins TRBV30 to TRBJ1-1, with D unclear. V lost 0 bases and J 1 base, leaving 9 bases between the germline ends. CDR1 is GTSNPN and CDR2 is SVGIG in the germline V gene (reference sequence). This CDR3 contains 14 residues.

This chain uses TRBV5-1 with TRBJ2-5; TRBD2 matches 9 bases. CDR1 and CDR2 from the germline V gene are SGHRS and YFSETQ. The CDR3 consists of 14 residues. Trimming removed 5 bases from V and 7 bases from J; junction bases left unmatched: 9. In DNA, the CDR3 is TGCGCCAGCAGTTCCGGACTAGCGCAGGGGACCCAGTACTTC. This translates into CASSSGLAQGTQYF.

This clone was observed once. This chain uses TRBV28 with TRBJ2-1, with 9 bases aligning to TRBD1. Trimming at V came to 6 bases and at J to 10 bases, leaving 7 bases not matched to a gene. This CDR3 comprises 13 residues. From germline, CDR1 is MDHEN and CDR2 SYDVKM. CDR3 protein: CASRGQGYGEQFF. The CDR3 DNA is TGTGCCAGCAGAGGACAGGGGTACGGGGAGCAGTTCTTC.

The CDR3 is CASSLRDRAGDTQYF. The CDR3 DNA sequence: TGCGCCAGCAGCTTGAGGGACAGGGCAGGGGATACGCAGTATTTT. This rearrangement joins TRBV5-1 to TRBJ2-3; 9 positions match TRBD1. From germline, CDR1 is SGHRS and CDR2 YFSETQ. The CDR3 is 15 amino acids. V gave up 1 base and J gave up 6 bases; unmatched junction bases: 6.

The chain has TRBV6-5 and TRBJ1-5, with 8 positions matching TRBD1. The CDR3 runs to 15 residues. V was pared by 7 bases and J by 4 bases, with 9 bases of the junction left unmatched. The germline V gene has CDR1 MNHEY and CDR2 SVGAGI. The CDR3 bases are TGTGCCAGCACCGAGGGACAGGCTGCGAATCAGCCCCAGCATTTT. Encoded protein: CASTEGQAANQPQHF.

The chain carries TRBV7-9 and TRBJ1-5; D gene uncertain. The V and J ends lost 4 bases and 5 bases respectively, with 6 bases between them. CDR3 length: 12 residues. CDR1 is SEHNR and CDR2 is FQNEAQ in the germline V gene (reference sequence). This chain's CDR3 is CASSSGDQPQHF. The CDR3 DNA reads as TGTGCCAGCAGCTCCGGGGATCAGCCCCAGCATTTT.

CDR3 bases: TGTGCCAGCAGCCCCCATCGACGGGGGACCTACAATGAGCAGTTCTTC. This codes for CASSPHRRGTYNEQFF. The rearrangement uses TRBV9 and TRBJ2-1; D possibly corresponds to TRBD2 (6 bases). Germline V CDR1 and CDR2: SGDLS, YYNGEE. V was cut by 4 bases and J by 2 bases, with 16 bases left in between. This CDR3 is built from 16 residues.

The chain is built from TRBV18 and TRBJ2-1, with no clear D. CDR3 length: 14 residues. Trimming pared 8 bases from V and 0 bases from J, leaving 11 bases between. In germline, CDR1 is KGHSH, CDR2 LQKENI. As DNA, the CDR3 is TGTGCCAGCCAACAGACAAACTCCTACAATGAGCAGTTCTTC. This codes for CASQQTNSYNEQFF.

This clone was found once. CDR3 sequence (DNA): TGTGCCAGCAGCCACCCGTCCCCGACAGGAGAAGAGACCCAGTACTTC. Its translation: CASSHPSPTGEETQYF. V is TRBV4-2 and J is TRBJ2-5; D is possibly TRBD1 (6 bases). Between the trimmed V and J ends, which lost 3 bases and 3 bases, there was a span of 17 bases. Germline V gene lookup returns CDR1 LGHNA and CDR2 YNFKEQ. The CDR3 is 16 amino acids.

V gene TRBV27 combines with J gene TRBJ2-1; 11 bases match TRBD1. CDR1 is MNHEY and CDR2 is SMNVEV in the germline V gene (reference sequence). V lost 5 bases and J lost 12; bases outside the gene matches: 9. The CDR3 runs 14 residues. The CDR3 DNA follows: TGTGCCAGCAGTCCCGGACAGGGGGCCTTCAGGCAGTTCTTC. It specifies CASSPGQGAFRQFF.

This sequence joins TRBV18 and TRBJ1-1; TRBD1 might be the D (6 bases). The CDR3 runs to 13 residues. V was trimmed by 9 bases and J by 2 bases, leaving 13 bases between them. Germline V gene sequence: CDR1 KGHSH, CDR2 LQKENI. The DNA of the CDR3 is TGTGCCAGTTCTCGGGACATTAACACTGAAGCTTTCTTT. The encoded protein is CASSRDINTEAFF.